Listed here are 29 T cell receptor beta chains from one sample, sequenced in a study of identifying expanded T cells in peripheral blood. Data came from immunoSEQ multiplex PCR; TCRdb stores just in-frame clones and leaves some out. The sample shows around 85,000 clones, approximately 90% of them seen only once. The specimen sequenced was blood. The receptor set was obtained from a person between 18 and 69 years old in good health.

The chain uses TRBV28 and TRBJ2-7, with 8 positions matching TRBD2. The CDR3 is 14 residues long. Per germline, CDR1 MDHEN and CDR2 SYDVKM. V shed 5 bases, J shed 2 bases, and the junction held 5 bases outside the gene matches. The CDR3 is CASSLGTRTYEQYF. As DNA, the CDR3 is TGTGCCAGCAGTCTAGGGACTAGAACCTACGAGCAGTACTTC.

The V gene is TRBV10-2, the J gene TRBJ2-7; 7 bases match TRBD2. The V and J ends lost 4 bases and 0 bases, in that order; junction bases with no gene match: 6. The CDR3 totals 15 residues. Germline lookup yields CDR1 WSHSY and CDR2 SAAADI. The CDR3 DNA reads TGCGCCAGCAGTGCTGGCGGGGGAGGCTCCTACGAGCAGTACTTC. The encoded protein is CASSAGGGGSYEQYF.

This clone was detected only once. The CDR3 here is CASSLQTDTQYF. In DNA form, the CDR3 reads TGTGCCAGCAGCTTACAAACAGATACGCAGTATTTT. V gene TRBV7-8 combines with J gene TRBJ2-3, with no clear D. With 2 bases removed from V and 3 bases from J, the gap between germline ends came to 3 bases. Germline V gene lookup returns CDR1 SGHVS and CDR2 FQNEAQ. The CDR3 extends over 12 amino acids.

The genes are TRBV7-2 and TRBJ1-2, with D maybe TRBD1 (6 bases). V was pared by 4 bases and J by 0 bases, with 9 bases between. The length of the CDR3 is 14 residues. From germline, CDR1 is SGHTA and CDR2 FQGNSA. The CDR3 loop reads CASSSQGTNYGYTF. For the CDR3, the DNA is TGTGCCAGCAGCTCACAGGGAACTAACTATGGCTACACCTTC.

The chain links TRBV7-9 to TRBJ2-7; 13 bases match TRBD2. The V segment lost 1 base and the J segment 0 bases; nucleotides outside the gene matches: 9. Germline V CDR1 and CDR2: SEHNR, FQNEAQ (reference sequence). The length of the CDR3 is 19 residues. This chain's CDR3 is CASSLEGTSGVRDSYEQYF. Here the CDR3 DNA reads TGTGCCAGCAGCTTAGAGGGGACTAGCGGGGTCCGGGACTCCTACGAGCAGTACTTC.

The rearrangement links TRBV6-5 to TRBJ2-5; tentatively, D is TRBD1 or TRBD2 (5 bases each). From germline, CDR1 is MNHEY and CDR2 SVGAGI. With 10 bases removed from V and 0 bases from J, the gap between germline ends came to 15 bases. The CDR3 is 14 residues long. CDR3 sequence reads: CATAPRGYQETQYF. CDR3 bases: TGTGCCACGGCCCCGAGGGGCTACCAAGAGACCCAGTACTTC.

The chain couples TRBV9 to TRBJ1-1, with 8 bases identical to TRBD1. The CDR3 covers 13 residues. With V trimmed by 0 bases and J by 6 bases, 1 base remained unmatched. CDR1 and CDR2 (germline): SGDLS, YYNGEE. The CDR3 reads CASSVGTGPEAFF. In DNA, the CDR3 is TGTGCCAGCAGCGTAGGGACAGGGCCTGAAGCTTTCTTT.

Relative to its sample, this clone is medium-sized. This chain joins TRBV14 and TRBJ1-1; the D is unclear. Germline assignment: CDR1 SGHDN and CDR2 FVKESK. CDR3 size: 12 residues. V was trimmed by 0 bases and J by 10 bases, leaving 9 bases between them. The CDR3 region has the DNA TGTGCCAGCAGCCAAGAACGGAGACGAGCTTTCTTT. Translation: CASSQERRRAFF.

V usage is TRBV6-1 and J usage is TRBJ2-7, with TRBD1 as a possible D gene (6 bases). CDR1 is MNHNS and CDR2 is SASEGT in the germline V gene. This CDR3 region has 14 residues. The V end lost 1 base, the J end lost 5 bases, and 12 bases lay between the germline ends. CDR3 residues: CASSEDRAGDEQYF. The CDR3 region has the DNA TGTGCCAGCAGTGAAGACAGGGCAGGCGACGAGCAGTACTTC.

The chain links TRBV7-2 to TRBJ2-7; the match to TRBD2 covers 7 bases. The CDR3 has 14 amino acids. V was pared by 1 base and J by 2 bases, with 2 bases of the junction left unmatched. Germline assignment: CDR1 SGHTA and CDR2 FQGNSA. This CDR3 is CASSLGRGAYEQYF. In nucleotides, the CDR3 is TGTGCCAGCAGCTTAGGACGGGGGGCCTACGAGCAGTACTTC.

V usage is TRBV28 and J usage is TRBJ1-5; 7 nucleotides align to TRBD1. Germline CDR1 MDHEN, CDR2 SYDVKM. The J segment lost 0 bases and the V segment lost 6 bases, leaving 8 bases of the junction unmatched. The CDR3 extends over 16 amino acids. The CDR3 is CASSRQGWDSNQPQHF. The CDR3 DNA follows: TGTGCCAGCAGCAGACAGGGCTGGGATAGCAATCAGCCCCAGCATTTT.

The count of this clone is one. The J gene is TRBJ1-5, the V gene TRBV7-7; 9 positions match TRBD1. The CDR3 is 17 amino acids. CDR1 is SSHAT, CDR2 FNYEAQ, per germline (reference sequence). Unmatched junction bases numbered 12, after V lost 5 bases and J lost 4 bases. The DNA of the CDR3 is TGTGCCAGCAGCCTTCGCCCTATGACAGGGGGGAATCAGCCCCAGCATTTT. Encoded protein: CASSLRPMTGGNQPQHF.

V gene TRBV30 combines with J gene TRBJ1-2; D is uncertain. Per germline, CDR1 GTSNPN and CDR2 SVGIG (reference sequence). The ends were cut back, 3 bases at V and 0 bases at J, with 11 bases in the middle. The CDR3 sequence is 14 residues long. The CDR3 sequence is CAWRSAGTNYGYTF. CDR3 nucleotides: TGTGCCTGGAGGTCAGCGGGTACTAACTATGGCTACACCTTC.

The chain combines TRBV2 with TRBJ2-1, with D unresolved. CDR3 length equals 12 residues. Germline-derived CDR1 and CDR2 are SNHLY and FYNNEI. Trimming took off 1 base at V and 12 bases at J, with 10 bases between the two ends. CDR3 nucleotides: TGTGCCAGCAGTGAAGTTGATAGCAGGCAGTTCTTC. Its protein product is CASSEVDSRQFF.

This rearrangement joins TRBV7-9 to TRBJ2-5, with D possibly being TRBD2 (5 bases). Trimming stripped 5 bases from V and 1 base from J, with 14 bases between. Germline V gene data show CDR1 as SEHNR and CDR2 as FQNEAQ (reference sequence). CDR3 length: 15 residues. DNA of the CDR3: TGTGCCAGCAGCAGGTCTAGCCCACCCCAAGAGACCCAGTACTTC. Its protein is CASSRSSPPQETQYF.

This clone was counted once. The DNA for the CDR3 is TGTGCCAGCAGTCCCTCCGGACAGGGCAGCTATGGCTACACCTTC. Translation gives CASSPSGQGSYGYTF. The chain links TRBV28 to TRBJ1-2; 8 nucleotides align to TRBD1. This CDR3 is built from 15 residues. Trimming took 5 bases from V and 4 from J; bases not matched to a gene: 9. Germline V gene data show CDR1 as MDHEN and CDR2 as SYDVKM.

This clone appeared once. The chain is built from TRBV29-1 and TRBJ2-5, with 9 positions matching TRBD1. J lost 4 bases, V lost 5 bases, and 14 bases had no gene match. Germline CDR1 reads SQVTM; CDR2 reads ANQGSEA. The CDR3 contains 16 residues. Here the CDR3 reads CSVPPGQGGGAETQYF. In DNA, the CDR3 is TGCAGCGTTCCTCCGGGACAGGGAGGGGGTGCAGAGACCCAGTACTTC.

The rearrangement joins TRBV4-3 to TRBJ2-7, with 8 bases aligning to TRBD1. After removal of 3 bases from V and 2 bases from J, the junction contained 0 bases not matched to a gene. Germline assignment: CDR1 LGHNA and CDR2 YSLEER. The CDR3 has 13 amino acids. The CDR3 sequence: CASSQGQAYEQYF. For the CDR3, the DNA is TGCGCCAGCAGCCAGGGACAGGCCTACGAGCAGTACTTC.

This chain joins TRBV4-3 and TRBJ2-3, with D unresolved. Germline V gives CDR1 LGHNA, CDR2 YSLEER. The CDR3 runs to 15 residues. Trimming shortened V by 0 bases and J by 8 bases, and 15 bases separated the two germline ends. CDR3 in DNA: TGCGCCAGCAGCCAAGATTGGGCTCCCGGCCCTACGCAGTATTTT. Translated, it gives CASSQDWAPGPTQYF.

This clone was observed once. The chain links TRBV11-2 to TRBJ1-1, with D hard to call. V was clipped by 0 bases and J by 4 bases, with 9 bases between them. The CDR3 has 14 amino acids. Looked up from germline, CDR1 is SGHAT and CDR2 is FQNNGV. The CDR3 region has the DNA TGTGCCAGCAGCTTAGACCGGGTTCTCACTGAAGCTTTCTTT. It is translated as CASSLDRVLTEAFF.

The chain couples TRBV11-1 to TRBJ2-3; weak D call: TRBD2 (5 bases). The CDR3 covers 15 residues. Deletions cut 5 bases from V and 4 bases from J, with 16 bases between. Germline V lookup: CDR1 SGHAT, CDR2 FQDESV (reference sequence). The CDR3 reads CASSNFGVMADTQYF. CDR3 bases: TGTGCCAGCAGCAACTTCGGGGTGATGGCAGATACGCAGTATTTT.

As DNA, the CDR3 is TGTCCGCGTGGGGAGATAGGGTATGGCTACACCTTC. This sequence encodes CPRGEIGYGYTF. This chain uses TRBV5-3 with TRBJ1-2; D unclear. TRBV5-3 is known as an ORF, though its function is uncertain. The CDR3 totals 12 residues.

The chain employs TRBV4-3 and TRBJ2-7, with D uncertain. The V gene lost 0 bases and the J gene lost 2 bases, with 14 bases spanning the gap. The CDR3 runs 16 residues. Germline V gene data show CDR1 as LGHNA and CDR2 as YSLEER. The CDR3 DNA sequence: TGCGCCAGCAGCCAAGATCCAGTTTCAGATCCCTACGAGCAGTACTTC. Translating it yields CASSQDPVSDPYEQYF.

This chain links TRBV30 with TRBJ2-7; 9 nucleotides align to TRBD1. The CDR3 is 14 residues long. After removal of 3 bases from V and 4 bases from J, the junction contained 7 bases not matched to a gene. CDR1 is GTSNPN and CDR2 is SVGIG in the germline V gene (reference sequence). In DNA, the CDR3 is TGTGCCTGGAGACGGACAGGGGCTTTTTACGAGCAGTACTTC. Translating gives CAWRRTGAFYEQYF.

The chain couples TRBV2 to TRBJ1-1, with D uncertain. With 3 bases removed from V and 4 bases from J, the gap between germline ends came to 9 bases. Germline V gene data show CDR1 as SNHLY and CDR2 as FYNNEI. The CDR3 totals 13 residues. CDR3: CASSDNLSTEAFF. The CDR3 DNA reads TGTGCCAGCAGTGATAACCTAAGCACTGAAGCTTTCTTT.

V and J are TRBV6-6 and TRBJ1-3, with D tentatively TRBD1 (5 bases). Germline-derived CDR1 and CDR2 are MNHNY and SVGAGI (reference sequence). The ends were cut back, 6 bases at V and 0 bases at J, with 9 bases in the middle. This CDR3 has 14 amino acids. The CDR3 is CASRGGTSGNTIYF. In DNA, the CDR3 is TGTGCCAGCAGGGGCGGGACCTCTGGAAACACCATATATTTT.

The chain has TRBV6-5 and TRBJ1-1; D is undetermined. The CDR3 loop spans 14 amino acids. V was trimmed by 0 bases and J by 3 bases, leaving 8 bases between them. Germline loops: CDR1 MNHEY, CDR2 SVGAGI. CDR3 region: CASSYSYGDTEAFF. The CDR3 region has the DNA TGTGCCAGCAGTTACTCGTACGGCGACACTGAAGCTTTCTTT.

The V call is TRBV4-3, the J call TRBJ2-3; D gene ambiguous. Germline loops: CDR1 LGHNA, CDR2 YSLEER. Trimming pared 0 bases from V and 10 bases from J, leaving 11 bases between. CDR3 length: 13 amino acids. The CDR3 loop is CASSQDRIRSQYF. The DNA of the CDR3 is TGCGCCAGCAGCCAAGATAGGATAAGGTCGCAGTATTTT.

The chain links TRBV7-7 to TRBJ2-2; D gene ambiguous. The ends were cut back, 3 bases at V and 0 bases at J, with 23 bases in the middle. CDR3 length: 20 amino acids. CDR1 and CDR2 from the germline V gene are SSHAT and FNYEAQ (reference sequence). CDR3 coding DNA: TGTGCCAGCAGCTTCTCCCCAGCGTACTCCTACGTCGCGAACACCGGGGAGCTGTTTTTT. It specifies CASSFSPAYSYVANTGELFF. The full variable domain, completed using reference TRBV7-7 and TRBJ2-2, is GAGVSQSPRYKVTKRGQDVTLRCDPISSHATLYWYQQALGQGPEFLTYFNYEAQPDKSGLPSDRFSAERPEGSISTLTIQRTEQRDSAMYRCASSFSPAYSYVANTGELFFGEGSRLTVL.